This paragraph reports one T cell receptor (beta chain). The data stem from a study of T cell changes during pregnancy in multiple sclerosis. The V gene lost 4 bases and the J gene lost 6 bases, with 15 bases spanning the gap. Germline V gene data show CDR1 as LGHNA and CDR2 as YNFKEQ. The CDR3 is 15 residues long. Here immunoSEQ multiplex PCR was the method, and the copy in TCRdb shows in-frame clones only, minus some. Of approximately 100,000 clones listed, roughly 90% are singletons. Here the sequenced sample was peripheral blood, taken after pregnancy. This clonotype originated in a female donor with multiple sclerosis, enrolled in a pregnancy study. The chain links TRBV4-2 to TRBJ1-4; possibly TRBD1 for D (6 bases). Written as DNA, the CDR3 is TGTGCCAGCAGCCTCGCACAGGGTGGGGATGAAAAACTGTTTTTT. Its protein is CASSLAQGGDEKLFF.